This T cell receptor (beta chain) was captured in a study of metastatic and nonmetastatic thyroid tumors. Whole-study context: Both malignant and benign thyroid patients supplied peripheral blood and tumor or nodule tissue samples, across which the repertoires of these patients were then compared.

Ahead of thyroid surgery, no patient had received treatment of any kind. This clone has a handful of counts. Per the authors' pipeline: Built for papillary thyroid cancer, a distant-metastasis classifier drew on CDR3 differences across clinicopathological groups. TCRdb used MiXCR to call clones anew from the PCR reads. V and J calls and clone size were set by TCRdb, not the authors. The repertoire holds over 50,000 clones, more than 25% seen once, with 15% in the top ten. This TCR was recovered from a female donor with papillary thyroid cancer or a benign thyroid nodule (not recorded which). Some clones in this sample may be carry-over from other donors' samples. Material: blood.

CDR3 DNA sequence: TGTGCCAGCAGTCCGACTAGCGGTGCTAGCACAGATACGCAGTATTTT. It translates to CASSPTSGASTDTQYF. V and J are TRBV12-3 or TRBV12-4 and TRBJ2-3, with 9 bases identical to TRBD2. V lost 5 bases and J lost 0; bases outside the gene matches: 6. The CDR3 is 16 amino acids.